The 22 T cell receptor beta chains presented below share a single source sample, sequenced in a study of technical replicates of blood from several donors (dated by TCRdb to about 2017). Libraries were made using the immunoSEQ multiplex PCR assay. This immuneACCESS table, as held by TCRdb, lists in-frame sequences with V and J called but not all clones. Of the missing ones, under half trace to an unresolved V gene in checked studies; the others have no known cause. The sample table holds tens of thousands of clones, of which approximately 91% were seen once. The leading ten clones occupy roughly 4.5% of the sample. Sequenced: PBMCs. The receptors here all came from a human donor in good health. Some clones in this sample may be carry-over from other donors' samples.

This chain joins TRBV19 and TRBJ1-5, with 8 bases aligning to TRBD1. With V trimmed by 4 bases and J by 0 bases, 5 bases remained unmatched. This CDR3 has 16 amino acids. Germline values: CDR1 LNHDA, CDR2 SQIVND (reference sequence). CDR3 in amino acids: CASSTGQGPSNQPQHF. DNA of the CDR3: TGTGCCAGTAGTACAGGACAGGGACCTAGCAATCAGCCCCAGCATTTT.

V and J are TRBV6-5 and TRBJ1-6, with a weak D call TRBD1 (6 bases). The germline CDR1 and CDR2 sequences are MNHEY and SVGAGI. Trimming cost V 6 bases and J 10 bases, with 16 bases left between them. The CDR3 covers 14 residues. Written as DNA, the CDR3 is TGTGCCAGCAGGCCCACAGGGTCTCGATCACCCCTCCACTTT. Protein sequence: CASRPTGSRSPLHF.

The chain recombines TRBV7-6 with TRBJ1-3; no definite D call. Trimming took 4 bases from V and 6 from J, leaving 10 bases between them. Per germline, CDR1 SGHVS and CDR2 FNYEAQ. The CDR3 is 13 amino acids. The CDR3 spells CASSSGSKNTIYF. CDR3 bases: TGTGCCAGCAGCTCGGGGAGTAAAAACACCATATATTTT.

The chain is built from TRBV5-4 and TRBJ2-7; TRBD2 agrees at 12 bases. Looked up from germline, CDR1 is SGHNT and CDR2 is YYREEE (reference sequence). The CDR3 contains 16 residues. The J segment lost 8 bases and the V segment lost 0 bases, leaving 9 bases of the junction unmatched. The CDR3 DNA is TGTGCCAGCAGCTTGGGATCGGCTAGCGGGAGGGAGCAGCAGTACTTC. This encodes CASSLGSASGREQQYF.

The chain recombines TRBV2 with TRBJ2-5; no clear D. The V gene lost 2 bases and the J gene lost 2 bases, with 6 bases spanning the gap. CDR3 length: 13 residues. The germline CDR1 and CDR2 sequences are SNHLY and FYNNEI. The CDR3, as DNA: TGTGCCAGCAGTGAAAACAGACAAGAGACCCAGTACTTC. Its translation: CASSENRQETQYF.

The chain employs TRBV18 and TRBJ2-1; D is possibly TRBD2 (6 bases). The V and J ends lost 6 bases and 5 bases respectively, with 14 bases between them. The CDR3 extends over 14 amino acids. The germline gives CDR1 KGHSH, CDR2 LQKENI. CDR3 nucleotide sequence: TGTGCCAGCTCTCCGGGACTTCGGAACAATGAGCAGTTCTTC. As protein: CASSPGLRNNEQFF.

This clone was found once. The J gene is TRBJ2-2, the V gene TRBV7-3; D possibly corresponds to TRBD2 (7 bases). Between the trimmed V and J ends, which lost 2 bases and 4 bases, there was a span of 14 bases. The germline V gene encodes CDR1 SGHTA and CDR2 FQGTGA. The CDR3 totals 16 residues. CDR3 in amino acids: CASSLGHRGATGELFF. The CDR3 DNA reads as TGTGCCAGCAGCTTAGGTCACCGGGGGGCCACCGGGGAGCTGTTTTTT.

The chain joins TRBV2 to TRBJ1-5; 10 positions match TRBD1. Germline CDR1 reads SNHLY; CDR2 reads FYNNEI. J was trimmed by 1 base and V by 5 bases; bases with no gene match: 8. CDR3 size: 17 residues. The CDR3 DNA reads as TGTGCCAGCAGTTCGCCGGGACAGGGGAAAAGCAATCAGCCCCAGCATTTT. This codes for CASSSPGQGKSNQPQHF.

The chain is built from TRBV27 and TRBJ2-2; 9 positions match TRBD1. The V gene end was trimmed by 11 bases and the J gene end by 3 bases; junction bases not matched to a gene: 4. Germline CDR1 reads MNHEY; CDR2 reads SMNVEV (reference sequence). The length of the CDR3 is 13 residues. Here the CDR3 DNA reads TGTGCCGCGGGACAGGGAGACACCGGGGAGCTGTTTTTT. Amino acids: CAAGQGDTGELFF.

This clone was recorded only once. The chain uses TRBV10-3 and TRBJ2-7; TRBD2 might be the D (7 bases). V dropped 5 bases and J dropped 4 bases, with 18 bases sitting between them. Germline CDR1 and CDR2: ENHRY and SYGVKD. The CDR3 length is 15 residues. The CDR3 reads CAISPGREGGYEQYF. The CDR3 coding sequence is TGTGCCATCAGTCCCGGACGAGAGGGGGGGTACGAGCAGTACTTC.

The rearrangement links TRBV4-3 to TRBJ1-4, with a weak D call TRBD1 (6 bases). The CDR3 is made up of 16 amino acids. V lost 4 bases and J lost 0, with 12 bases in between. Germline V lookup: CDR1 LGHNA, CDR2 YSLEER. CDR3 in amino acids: CASSPNRAATNEKLFF. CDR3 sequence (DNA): TGCGCCAGCAGCCCGAACAGGGCTGCAACTAATGAAAAACTGTTTTTT.

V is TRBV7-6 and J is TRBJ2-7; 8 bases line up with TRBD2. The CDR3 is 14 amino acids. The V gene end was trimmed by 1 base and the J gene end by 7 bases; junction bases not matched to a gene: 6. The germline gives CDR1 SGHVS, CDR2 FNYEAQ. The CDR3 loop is CASSLVPGRGEQYF. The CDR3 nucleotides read TGTGCCAGCAGCTTAGTCCCCGGGAGGGGAGAGCAGTACTTC.

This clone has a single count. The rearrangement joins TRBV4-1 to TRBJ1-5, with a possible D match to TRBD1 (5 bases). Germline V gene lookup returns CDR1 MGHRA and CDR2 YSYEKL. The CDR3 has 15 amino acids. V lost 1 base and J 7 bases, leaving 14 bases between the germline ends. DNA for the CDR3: TGCGCCAGCAGCCAAGGGGTCGGAGGGGCCCAGCCCCAGCATTTT. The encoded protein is CASSQGVGGAQPQHF.

The CDR3 spells CASRKQGRVSYTF. CDR3 in DNA: TGTGCCAGCAGAAAACAAGGGCGGGTGAGCTACACCTTC. The V and J genes are TRBV28 and TRBJ1-2, with D uncertain. The CDR3 spans 13 residues. The V end was cut by 6 bases, the J end by 9 bases, with 17 bases between. Germline V gives CDR1 MDHEN, CDR2 SYDVKM.

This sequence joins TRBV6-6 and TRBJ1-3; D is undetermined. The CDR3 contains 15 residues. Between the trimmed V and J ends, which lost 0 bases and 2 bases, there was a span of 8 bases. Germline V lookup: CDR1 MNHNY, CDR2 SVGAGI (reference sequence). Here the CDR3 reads CASSYSSRTGNTIYF. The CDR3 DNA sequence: TGTGCCAGCAGTTACTCGTCCAGGACTGGAAACACCATATATTTT.

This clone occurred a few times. The CDR3 DNA reads TGTGCCAGCAGTGGGCGCGGGACAGGGTATAATCCCCAGCATTTT. This sequence encodes CASSGRGTGYNPQHF. This sequence joins TRBV2 and TRBJ1-5; 9 bases line up with TRBD1. This CDR3 region has 15 residues. Germline loops: CDR1 SNHLY, CDR2 FYNNEI. Unmatched junction bases numbered 11, after V lost 4 bases and J lost 10 bases.

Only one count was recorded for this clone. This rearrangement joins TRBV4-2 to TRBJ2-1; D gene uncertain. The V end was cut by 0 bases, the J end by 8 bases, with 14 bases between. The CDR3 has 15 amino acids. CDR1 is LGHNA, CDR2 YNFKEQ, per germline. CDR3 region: CASSQDRVGVYEQFF. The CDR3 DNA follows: TGTGCCAGCAGCCAAGATCGGGTAGGAGTGTATGAGCAGTTCTTC.

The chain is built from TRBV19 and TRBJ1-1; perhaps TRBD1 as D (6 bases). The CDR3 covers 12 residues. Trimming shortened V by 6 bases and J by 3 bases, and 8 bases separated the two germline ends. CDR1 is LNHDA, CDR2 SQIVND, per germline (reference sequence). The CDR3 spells CASRQGYTEAFF. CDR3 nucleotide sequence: TGTGCCAGTAGACAGGGATACACTGAAGCTTTCTTT.

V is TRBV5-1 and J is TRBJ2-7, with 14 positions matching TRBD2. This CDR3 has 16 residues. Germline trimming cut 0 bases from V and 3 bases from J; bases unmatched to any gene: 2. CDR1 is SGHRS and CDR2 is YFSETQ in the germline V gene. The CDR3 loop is CASSLGGTSGGYEQYF. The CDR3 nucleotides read TGCGCCAGCAGCTTGGGGGGGACTAGCGGGGGCTACGAGCAGTACTTC.

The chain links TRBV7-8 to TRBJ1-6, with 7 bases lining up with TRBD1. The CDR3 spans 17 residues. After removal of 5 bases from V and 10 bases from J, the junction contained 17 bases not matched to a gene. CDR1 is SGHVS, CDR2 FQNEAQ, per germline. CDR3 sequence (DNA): TGTGCCAGCAGCCCAACACCGATATCGACAGGGAACTCACCCCTCCACTTT. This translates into CASSPTPISTGNSPLHF.

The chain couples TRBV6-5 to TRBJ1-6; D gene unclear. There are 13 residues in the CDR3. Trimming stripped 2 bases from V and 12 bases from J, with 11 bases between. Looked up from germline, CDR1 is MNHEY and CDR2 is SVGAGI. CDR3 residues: CASSYDGQRPLHF. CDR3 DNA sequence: TGTGCCAGCAGTTACGATGGGCAGAGACCCCTCCACTTT.

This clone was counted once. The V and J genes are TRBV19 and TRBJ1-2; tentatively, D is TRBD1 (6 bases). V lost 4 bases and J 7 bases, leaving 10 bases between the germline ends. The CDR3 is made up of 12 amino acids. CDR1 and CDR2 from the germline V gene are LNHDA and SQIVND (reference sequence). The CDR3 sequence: CASSSQGFGYTF. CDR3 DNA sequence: TGTGCCAGTAGTAGTCAGGGGTTTGGCTACACCTTC.